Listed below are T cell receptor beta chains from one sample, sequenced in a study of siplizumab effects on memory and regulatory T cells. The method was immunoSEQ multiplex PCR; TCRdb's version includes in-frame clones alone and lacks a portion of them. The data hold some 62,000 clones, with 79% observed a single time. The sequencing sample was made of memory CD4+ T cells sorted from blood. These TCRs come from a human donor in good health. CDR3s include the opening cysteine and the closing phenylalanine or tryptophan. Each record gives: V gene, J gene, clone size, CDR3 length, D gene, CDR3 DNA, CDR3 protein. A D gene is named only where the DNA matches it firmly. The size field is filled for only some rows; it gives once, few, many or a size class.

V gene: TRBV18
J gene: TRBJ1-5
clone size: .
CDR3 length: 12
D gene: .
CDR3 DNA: TGTGCCAGCTCAGACGGAAATCAGCCCCAGCATTTT
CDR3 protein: CASSDGNQPQHF

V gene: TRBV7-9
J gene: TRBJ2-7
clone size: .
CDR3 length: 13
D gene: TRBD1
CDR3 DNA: TGTGCCAGCAGCATTAGACAGGGCAACGAGCAGTACTTC
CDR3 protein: CASSIRQGNEQYF

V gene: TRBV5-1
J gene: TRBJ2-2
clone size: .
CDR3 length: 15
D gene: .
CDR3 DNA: TGCGCCTCCAGTAGGCAGCGGGCGGGCACCGGGGAGCTGTTTTTT
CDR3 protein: CASSRQRAGTGELFF

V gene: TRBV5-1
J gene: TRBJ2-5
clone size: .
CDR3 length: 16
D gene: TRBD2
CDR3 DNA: TGCGCCAGCAGCCCGAACCTAGCGGGGGGGGTAGAGACCCAGTACTTC
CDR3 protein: CASSPNLAGGVETQYF

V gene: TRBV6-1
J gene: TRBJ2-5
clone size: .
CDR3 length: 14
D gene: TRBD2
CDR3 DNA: TGTGCCAGCAGTGATCGCGGGGGGGCAGAGACCCAGTACTTC
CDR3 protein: CASSDRGGAETQYF

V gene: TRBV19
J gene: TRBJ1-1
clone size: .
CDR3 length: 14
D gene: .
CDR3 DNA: TGTGCCAGTAGCCCGACAGGCGCGAACACTGAAGCTTTCTTT
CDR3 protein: CASSPTGANTEAFF

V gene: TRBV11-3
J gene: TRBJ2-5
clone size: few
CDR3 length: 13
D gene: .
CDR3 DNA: TGTGCCAGCAGCTTAGGTGTCCAAGAGACCCAGTACTTC
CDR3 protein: CASSLGVQETQYF

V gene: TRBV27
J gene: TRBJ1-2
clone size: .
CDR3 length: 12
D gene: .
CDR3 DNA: TGTGCCAGCAGGAGGGACGGCTCTGGCTACACCTTC
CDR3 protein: CASRRDGSGYTF

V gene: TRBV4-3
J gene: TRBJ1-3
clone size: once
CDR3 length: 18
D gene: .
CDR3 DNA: TGCGCCAGCAGCCAAGCCCTAGGCGGGCAGGCATCTGGAAACACCATATATTTT
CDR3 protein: CASSQALGGQASGNTIYF

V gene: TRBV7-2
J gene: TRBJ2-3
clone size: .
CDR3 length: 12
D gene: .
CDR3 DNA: TGTGCCAGCAGCTCTGGGCCAGATACGCAGTATTTT
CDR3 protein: CASSSGPDTQYF

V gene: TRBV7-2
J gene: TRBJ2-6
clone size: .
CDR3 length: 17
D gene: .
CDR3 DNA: TGTGCCAGCAGCTTAAATTACAGGAGCTCTGGGGCCAGCGTCCTGACTTTC
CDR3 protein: CASSLNYRSSGASVLTF

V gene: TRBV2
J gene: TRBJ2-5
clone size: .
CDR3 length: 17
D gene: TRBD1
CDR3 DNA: TGTGCCAGCAGTACCCCTAATATCGACAGGGGAGGAGAGACCCAGTACTTC
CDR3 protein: CASSTPNIDRGGETQYF

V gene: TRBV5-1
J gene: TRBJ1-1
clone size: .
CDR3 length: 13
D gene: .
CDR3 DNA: TGCGCCAGCAGCCTGACCACGAACACTGAAGCTTTCTTT
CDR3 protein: CASSLTTNTEAFF

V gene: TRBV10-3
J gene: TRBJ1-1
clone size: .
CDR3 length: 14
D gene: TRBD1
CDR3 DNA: TGTGCCATCAGTGATGGACAGGGACGACCTGAAGCTTTCTTT
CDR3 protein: CAISDGQGRPEAFF

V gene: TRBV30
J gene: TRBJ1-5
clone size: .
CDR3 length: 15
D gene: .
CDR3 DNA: TGTGCCTGGAGTGTACAGGGCGCCCTAAGTCAGCCCCAGCATTTT
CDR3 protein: CAWSVQGALSQPQHF

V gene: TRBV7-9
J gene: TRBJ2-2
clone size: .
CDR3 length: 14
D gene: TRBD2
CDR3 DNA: TGTGCCAGCACTAGGGAGGGCGGCCCCGGGGAGCTGTTTTTT
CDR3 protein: CASTREGGPGELFF

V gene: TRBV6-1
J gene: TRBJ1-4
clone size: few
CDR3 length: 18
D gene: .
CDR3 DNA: TGTGCCAGCAGTGAAGCGCTTAAGGGGTCTGCAACTAATGAAAAACTGTTTTTT
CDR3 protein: CASSEALKGSATNEKLFF

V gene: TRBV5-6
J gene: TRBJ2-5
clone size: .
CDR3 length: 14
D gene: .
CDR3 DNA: TGTGCCAGCAGCCTGGTGGGTAGCGGAGAGACCCAGTACTTC
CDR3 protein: CASSLVGSGETQYF

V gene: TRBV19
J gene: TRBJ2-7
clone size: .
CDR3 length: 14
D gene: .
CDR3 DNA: TGTGCCAGTAGTATACGAGACAGCGTCTACGAGCAGTACTTC
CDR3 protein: CASSIRDSVYEQYF

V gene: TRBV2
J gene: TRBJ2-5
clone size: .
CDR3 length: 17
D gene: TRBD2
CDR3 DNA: TGTGCCAGCAGTGAACGGGCAGCGGGGGGGTTAAAAGAGACCCAGTACTTC
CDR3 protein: CASSERAAGGLKETQYF

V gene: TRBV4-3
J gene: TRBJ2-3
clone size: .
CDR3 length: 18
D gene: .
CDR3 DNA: TGCGCCAGCAGCCAAGATATTGCGAACCGGTTTAGCACAGATACGCAGTATTTT
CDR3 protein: CASSQDIANRFSTDTQYF

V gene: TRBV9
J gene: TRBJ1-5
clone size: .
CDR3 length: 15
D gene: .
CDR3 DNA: TGTGCCAGCAGCCTGACGGACGCGTCAAATCAGCCCCAGCATTTT
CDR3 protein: CASSLTDASNQPQHF

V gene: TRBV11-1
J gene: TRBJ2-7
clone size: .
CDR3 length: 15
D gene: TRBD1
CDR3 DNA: TGTGCCAGCACGCCCAGGGGGTCGAGCTCCTACGAGCAGTACTTC
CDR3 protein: CASTPRGSSSYEQYF

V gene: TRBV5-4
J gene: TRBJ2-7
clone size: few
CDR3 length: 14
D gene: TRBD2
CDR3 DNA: TGTGCCAGCAGCTTGTCCAGGACTAGTTTCGAGCAGTACTTC
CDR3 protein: CASSLSRTSFEQYF

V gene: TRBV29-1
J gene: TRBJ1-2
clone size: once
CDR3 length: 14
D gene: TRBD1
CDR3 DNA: TGCAGCGTTGCTCCGGGACAGGGGTGGGGAGGCTACACCTTC
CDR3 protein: CSVAPGQGWGGYTF

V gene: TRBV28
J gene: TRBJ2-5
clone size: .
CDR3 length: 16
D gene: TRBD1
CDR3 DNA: TGTGCCAGCAGTTTATTGGGGACAGGTCCACAAGAGACCCAGTACTTC
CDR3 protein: CASSLLGTGPQETQYF

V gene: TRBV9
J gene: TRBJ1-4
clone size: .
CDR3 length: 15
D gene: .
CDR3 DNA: TGTGCCAGCAGCGCCCCCGGGGCGGGTAATGAAAAACTGTTTTTT
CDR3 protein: CASSAPGAGNEKLFF

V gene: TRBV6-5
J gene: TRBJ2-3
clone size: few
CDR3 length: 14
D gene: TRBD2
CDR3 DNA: TGTGCCACCTACCGAAAGCGGGGTGCAGATACGCAGTATTTT
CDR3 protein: CATYRKRGADTQYF

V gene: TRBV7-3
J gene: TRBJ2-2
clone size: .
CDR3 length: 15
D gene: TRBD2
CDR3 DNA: TGTGCCAGCAGCTTAGCGGGGGACTACACCGGGGAGCTGTTTTTT
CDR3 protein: CASSLAGDYTGELFF

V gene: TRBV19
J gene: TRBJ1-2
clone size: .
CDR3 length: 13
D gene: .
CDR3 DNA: TGTGCCAGTTCGGACGGTCCTATTCGGGGCTACACCTTC
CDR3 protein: CASSDGPIRGYTF

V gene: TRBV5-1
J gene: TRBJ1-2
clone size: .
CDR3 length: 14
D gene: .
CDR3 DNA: TGCGCCAGCACCAATGGCGGGAGTAACTATGGCTACACCTTC
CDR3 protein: CASTNGGSNYGYTF

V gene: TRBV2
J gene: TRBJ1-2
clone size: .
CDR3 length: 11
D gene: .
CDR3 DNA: TGTGCCAGCATAGAGGGCTGGGGCTACACCTTC
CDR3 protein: CASIEGWGYTF

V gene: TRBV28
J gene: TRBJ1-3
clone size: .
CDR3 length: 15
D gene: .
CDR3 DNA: TGTGCCAATGTAAGGAGGGTGAGGATCGAAAGCACCATATATTTT
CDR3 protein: CANVRRVRIESTIYF

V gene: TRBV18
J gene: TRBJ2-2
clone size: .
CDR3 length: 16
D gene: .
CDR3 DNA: TGTGCCAGCTCACCCGGGACGGGGGAGAACACCGGGGAGCTGTTTTTT
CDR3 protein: CASSPGTGENTGELFF

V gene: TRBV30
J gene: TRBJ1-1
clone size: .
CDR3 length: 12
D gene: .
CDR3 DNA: TGTGCCTGGAGTAGAGGGATCACTGAAGCTTTCTTT
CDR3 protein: CAWSRGITEAFF

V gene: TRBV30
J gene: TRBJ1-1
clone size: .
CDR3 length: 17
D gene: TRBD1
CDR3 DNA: TGTGCCTGGAGTGTACCGGGGGCAGGGGGCCTGATTACTGAAGCTTTCTTT
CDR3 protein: CAWSVPGAGGLITEAFF

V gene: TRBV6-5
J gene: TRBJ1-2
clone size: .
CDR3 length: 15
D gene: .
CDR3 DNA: TGTGCCAGCAGCCTTAGGGGTGGTCCTAGCTATGGCTACACCTTC
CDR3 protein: CASSLRGGPSYGYTF

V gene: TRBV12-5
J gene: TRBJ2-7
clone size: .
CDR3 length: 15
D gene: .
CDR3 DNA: TGTGCTAGTGGTTTCGGGCAGGGGGGGACCTACGAGCAGTACTTC
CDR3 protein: CASGFGQGGTYEQYF

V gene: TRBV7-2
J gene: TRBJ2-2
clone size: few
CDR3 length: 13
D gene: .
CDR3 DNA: TGTGCCAGCAGCCCTGGTGGGACCGGGGAGCTGTTTTTT
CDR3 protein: CASSPGGTGELFF

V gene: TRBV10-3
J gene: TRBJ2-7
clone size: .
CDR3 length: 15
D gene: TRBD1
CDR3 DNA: TGTGCCATCAGTGAGCGGGGACAGCCCTCCTACGAGCAGTACTTC
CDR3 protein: CAISERGQPSYEQYF

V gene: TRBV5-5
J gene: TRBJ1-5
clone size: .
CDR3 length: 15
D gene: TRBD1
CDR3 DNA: TGTGCCAGCAGCCCACAGGGGACTAGCAATCAGCCCCAGCATTTT
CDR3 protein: CASSPQGTSNQPQHF

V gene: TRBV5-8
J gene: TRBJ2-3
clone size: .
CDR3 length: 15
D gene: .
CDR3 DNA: TGTGCCAGCAGCTTGTATAGGGGGAGCCCAGATACGCAGTATTTT
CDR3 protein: CASSLYRGSPDTQYF

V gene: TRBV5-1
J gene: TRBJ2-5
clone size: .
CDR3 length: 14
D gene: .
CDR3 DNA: TGCGCCAGCAGCGGCGGGACAAGAGGGGAGACCCAGTACTTC
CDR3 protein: CASSGGTRGETQYF

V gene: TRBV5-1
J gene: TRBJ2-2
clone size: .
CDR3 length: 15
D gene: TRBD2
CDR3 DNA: TGCGCCAGCAGCTTGGCTCTAGCGGTCACCGGGGAGCTGTTTTTT
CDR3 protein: CASSLALAVTGELFF

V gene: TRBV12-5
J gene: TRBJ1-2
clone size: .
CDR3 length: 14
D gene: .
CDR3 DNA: TGTGCTAGTGGTTTGGAAACAGTCGGGGGTGGCTACACCTTC
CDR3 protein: CASGLETVGGGYTF

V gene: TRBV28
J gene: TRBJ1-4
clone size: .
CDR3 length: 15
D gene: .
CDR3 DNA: TGTGCCAGCAGTTTAGGTCAGGGGTGGGATGAAAAACTGTTTTTT
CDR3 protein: CASSLGQGWDEKLFF